The clone carrying this T cell receptor beta chain was detected ten times or more. Its antigen is undetermined. Construction of TCR beta libraries was performed using quantitative 5'-RACE with molecular barcodes. MiXCR was run by TCRdb on the 5' RACE reads, yielding one entry per CDR3 protein. The data contain 150,000 to 200,000 distinct CDR3 sequences, around 19% of them singletons. These data belong to a study of CD8 T cells in ankylosing spondylitis. Whole-study results and caveats: Disease-associated clones were reportedly significantly overrepresented in matched ankylosing spondylitis synovial fluid. Clones linked to disease, bearing a CD8+ phenotype, were relatively rare in peripheral blood.

Trimming removed 3 bases from V and 5 bases from J; junction bases left unmatched: 3. The CDR3 is 15 amino acids. CDR1 is ENHRY and CDR2 is SYGVKD in the germline V gene. Sequenced sample: blood, either unsorted or a sorted T cell fraction (not recorded which). The chain combines TRBV10-3 with TRBJ2-1, with 11 bases aligning to TRBD2. The sequence was collected from a male donor with ankylosing spondylitis or in good health (not recorded which). CDR3 nucleotide sequence: TGTGCCATCAGTGACGAGACTAGCGGGGACAATGAGCAGTTCTTC. This encodes CAISDETSGDNEQFF.